One and the same sample provided the 5 T cell receptor beta chains below, sequenced in a study of T cells in Graves' hyperthyroidism and ophthalmopathy. Amplification targeted TCR beta CDR3 regions from RNA transcripts. The HTBI primer set was used in a first-round RT-PCR of the TCR CDR3. TCRdb reprocessed the multiplex PCR reads via MiXCR and lists one record per CDR3 protein. Of under 350,000 distinct CDR3 sequences in the sample, around 13% are singletons; the top ten hold 30% to 40%. Material: blood. The receptors stem from a woman aged 40 to 50 with Graves' ophthalmopathy.

This clonotype was picked up many times. The chain has TRBV5-6 and TRBJ2-1; D uncertain. V lost 3 bases to trimming and J lost 6 bases, with 10 bases between them. This CDR3 has 13 residues. CDR1 and CDR2 from the germline V gene are SGHDT and YYEEEE. The CDR3 loop reads CASSSVRPNEQFF. CDR3 bases: TGTGCCAGCAGCTCGGTTAGACCCAATGAGCAGTTCTTC.

This clonotype was observed at least ten times. The chain uses TRBV3-1 and TRBJ1-5; TRBD1 aligns across 9 bases. The CDR3 runs 17 residues. The V gene end was trimmed by 2 bases and the J gene end by 1 base; junction bases not matched to a gene: 6. Germline V gene lookup returns CDR1 LGHDT and CDR2 YNNKEL (reference sequence). The CDR3 loop is CASSQRTGAGSNQPQHF. The DNA of the CDR3 is TGTGCCAGCAGCCAACGGACAGGGGCGGGGAGCAATCAGCCCCAGCATTTT. Full variable domain (missing parts from reference TRBV3-1 and TRBJ1-5): DTAVSQTPKYLVTQMGNDKSIKCEQNLGHDTMYWYKQDSKKFLKIMFSYNNKELIINETVPNRFSPKSPDKAHLNLHINSLELGDSAVYFCASSQRTGAGSNQPQHFGDGTRLSIL.

V and J are TRBV7-8 and TRBJ2-4; D possibly uses TRBD1 or TRBD2 (5 bases each). V lost 5 bases, J lost 0 bases, and 14 bases lay in between. The CDR3 has 16 amino acids. Germline V CDR1 and CDR2: SGHVS, FQNEAQ. CDR3 sequence: CASSTYTGLAKNIQYF. The CDR3 DNA is TGTGCCAGCAGCACATACACAGGACTAGCCAAAAACATTCAGTACTTC. The variable domain in full, completed from reference TRBV7-8 and TRBJ2-4, reads GAGVSQSPRYKVAKRGQDVALRCDPISGHVSLFWYQQALGQGPEFLTYFQNEAQLDKSGLPSDRFFAERPEGSVSTLKIQRTQQEDSAVYLCASSTYTGLAKNIQYFGAGTRLSVL.

This clonotype was seen repeatedly, ten times or more. The chain couples TRBV11-3 to TRBJ1-4; 8 nucleotides match TRBD1. The CDR3 runs 15 residues. The junction had 4 bases not matched to a gene; V was cut back by 2 bases and J by 5 bases. Germline values: CDR1 SGHNT, CDR2 YENEEA. CDR3 in DNA: TGTGCCAGCAGCTTAAGGACAGGGCTGAATGAAAAACTGTTTTTT. Amino acid sequence: CASSLRTGLNEKLFF. Full variable domain (rest looked up from reference TRBV11-3 and TRBJ1-4): EAGVVQSPRYKIIEKKQPVAFWCNPISGHNTLYWYLQNLGQGPELLIRYENEEAVDDSQLPKDRFSAERLKGVDSTLKIQPAELGDSAVYLCASSLRTGLNEKLFFGSGTQLSVL.

In its sample, this clonotype was seen a few times. The rearrangement links TRBV5-6 to TRBJ2-7; TRBD2 agrees at 7 bases. V lost 4 bases to trimming and J lost 5 bases; unmatched junction nucleotides: 6. The germline gives CDR1 SGHDT, CDR2 YYEEEE. The CDR3 length is 13 residues. The CDR3 region is CASSDRTRNEQYF. DNA of the CDR3: TGTGCCAGCAGCGACCGGACTAGAAACGAGCAGTACTTC. Combining the CDR3 with reference TRBV5-6 and TRBJ2-7 gives the whole variable domain DAGVTQSPTHLIKTRGQQVTLRCSPKSGHDTVSWYQQALGQGPQFIFQYYEEEERQRGNFPDRFSGHQFPNYSSELNVNALLLGDSALYLCASSDRTRNEQYFGPGTRLTVT.